Shown below are 13 T cell receptor beta chains from a single sample sequenced in a study of T-cell reconstitution after alpha-beta-depleted transplantation in children. TCRbeta library preparation incorporated unique molecular identifiers. TCRdb itself ran the PCR reads through MiXCR, one entry per CDR3 protein. The data show about 610,000 distinct CDR3 sequences, 25% to 30% seen once. This material consisted of PBMCs, taken before TCRalphabeta/CD19-depleted stem cell transplant. The receptors here all came from a boy in the first two years of life with Wiskott-Aldrich syndrome, due to receive a stem cell transplant.

V and J are TRBV9 and TRBJ2-2, with 8 positions matching TRBD1. Germline lookup yields CDR1 SGDLS and CDR2 YYNGEE. The CDR3 length is 16 residues. The trim removed 4 bases at V and 0 bases at J, leaving 5 bases unmatched. The CDR3 coding sequence is TGTGCCAGCAGCTACCGGACAGGGCCGAACACCGGGGAGCTGTTTTTT. Amino acids: CASSYRTGPNTGELFF.

This clonotype has a handful of counts. This sequence joins TRBV5-1 and TRBJ1-1; 9 bases line up with TRBD1. The CDR3 loop spans 14 amino acids. The V gene end was trimmed by 5 bases and the J gene end by 4 bases; junction bases not matched to a gene: 6. Germline loops: CDR1 SGHRS, CDR2 YFSETQ. The CDR3 DNA is TGCGCCAGCAGACAGGGGGCTTGGAGCACTGAAGCTTTCTTT. Its protein product is CASRQGAWSTEAFF.

V gene TRBV5-1 combines with J gene TRBJ2-4, with D perhaps TRBD1 (5 bases). The V gene lost 1 base and the J gene lost 2 bases, with 10 bases spanning the gap. Germline lookup yields CDR1 SGHRS and CDR2 YFSETQ. The CDR3 spans 15 residues. This CDR3 reads CASSLFRTPKNIQYF. The CDR3, as DNA: TGCGCCAGCAGCTTGTTCCGGACACCCAAAAACATTCAGTACTTC.

J is TRBJ2-2 and V is TRBV5-1; TRBD2 aligns across 8 bases. J was trimmed by 3 bases and V by 0 bases; bases with no gene match: 1. CDR3 size: 15 residues. Germline lookup yields CDR1 SGHRS and CDR2 YFSETQ. The CDR3 is CASSLDGRDTGELFF. DNA for the CDR3: TGCGCCAGCAGCTTGGACGGGAGGGACACCGGGGAGCTGTTTTTT.

The chain is built from TRBV5-1 and TRBJ1-1; D possibly corresponds to TRBD1 (6 bases). The CDR3 covers 15 residues. Between the trimmed V and J ends, which lost 0 bases and 4 bases, there was a span of 13 bases. From germline, CDR1 is SGHRS and CDR2 YFSETQ. CDR3 region: CASSLEKLGATEAFF. As DNA, the CDR3 is TGCGCCAGCAGCTTGGAAAAACTGGGGGCCACTGAAGCTTTCTTT.

The rearrangement links TRBV6-1 to TRBJ2-1; 16 bases are shared with TRBD2. Germline assignment: CDR1 MNHNS and CDR2 SASEGT. The CDR3 covers 20 residues. The ends lost 1 base at V and 2 bases at J; junction bases unmatched: 8. The CDR3 here is CASSEVLLGLAGGTYNEQFF. The CDR3 nucleotides are TGTGCCAGCAGTGAAGTTCTTTTGGGACTAGCGGGAGGGACCTACAATGAGCAGTTCTTC.

The V and J genes are TRBV2 and TRBJ2-1; 8 nucleotides align to TRBD2. Germline lookup yields CDR1 SNHLY and CDR2 FYNNEI. The CDR3 length is 14 residues. With V trimmed by 6 bases and J by 4 bases, 5 bases remained unmatched. The CDR3: CASRGSGSYNEQFF. CDR3 DNA: TGTGCCAGCAGGGGCAGCGGGAGTTACAATGAGCAGTTCTTC.

This clonotype has only a few counts. The V call is TRBV5-1, the J call TRBJ1-1; D unresolved. Between the trimmed V and J ends, which lost 0 bases and 0 bases, there was a span of 9 bases. The CDR3 is made up of 15 amino acids. CDR1 is SGHRS, CDR2 YFSETQ, per germline. The CDR3 sequence: CASSLEVTVNTEAFF. The CDR3, as DNA: TGCGCCAGCAGCTTGGAGGTGACGGTGAACACTGAAGCTTTCTTT.

The V call is TRBV6-5, the J call TRBJ2-7, with D unclear. Between the trimmed V and J ends, which lost 2 bases and 7 bases, there was a span of 9 bases. This CDR3 is built from 12 residues. In germline, CDR1 is MNHEY, CDR2 SVGAGI. This chain's CDR3 is CASSYTVGEQYF. In DNA form, the CDR3 reads TGTGCCAGCAGTTACACGGTGGGGGAGCAGTACTTC.

Here the CDR3 DNA reads TGCAGTGCTAGAGTGGAGAACAGGGTAATTAAATACGAGCAGTACTTC. It yields the protein CSARVENRVIKYEQYF. The chain links TRBV20-1 to TRBJ2-7; TRBD1 is a possible D gene (6 bases). V was cut by 1 base and J by 4 bases, with 20 bases left in between. Germline CDR1 is DFQATT and CDR2 is SNEGSKA (reference sequence). This CDR3 spans 16 amino acids.

In this sample, this clonotype turned up a few times. V gene TRBV15 combines with J gene TRBJ2-1; 7 bases line up with TRBD1. The junction had 5 bases not matched to a gene; V was cut back by 5 bases and J by 4 bases. Germline V gene data show CDR1 as LNHNV and CDR2 as YYDKDF (reference sequence). The CDR3 covers 14 residues. The CDR3 region is CATSVGGPYNEQFF. The CDR3 coding sequence is TGTGCCACCAGCGTAGGGGGCCCTTACAATGAGCAGTTCTTC.

This clonotype showed up just a few times. V usage is TRBV6-1 and J usage is TRBJ1-3; D uncertain. The V gene lost 8 bases and the J gene lost 3 bases, with 11 bases spanning the gap. The CDR3 contains 13 residues. In germline, CDR1 is MNHNS, CDR2 SASEGT. The DNA for the CDR3 is TGTGCCAGCGGAGACAATTTTGGAAACACCATATATTTT. Residues: CASGDNFGNTIYF.

This clonotype has only a few counts. The rearrangement joins TRBV24-1 to TRBJ2-7, with 9 nucleotides matching TRBD1. CDR3 length equals 15 residues. The junction had 5 bases not matched to a gene; V was cut back by 3 bases and J by 3 bases. Germline V CDR1 and CDR2: KGHDR, SFDVKD. The CDR3 DNA is TGTGCCACCAGTGATACAGGGGGCGAGTTCTACGAGCAGTACTTC. Protein: CATSDTGGEFYEQYF.